One and the same sample provided the 20 T cell receptor beta chains below, sequenced in a study of T cells in Graves' hyperthyroidism and ophthalmopathy (dated by TCRdb to between 2019 and 2020). Receptor amplification or capture employed multiplex PCR. Sequenced using an Illumina HiSeq 2000. The TCR beta CDR3 regions were amplified from the RNA transcripts. The first round of RT-PCR for the TCR CDR3 was performed with the HTBI primer set and the Qiagen OneStep RT-PCR kit. TCRdb trimmed public reads at Q25 via fastp, called clones via MiXCR and kept in-frame beta chains. For every CDR3 protein sequence, its rows merge into one entry that carries the most common genes and DNA. The sample yields around 400,000 distinct CDR3 sequences; 25% were counted once. The ten top clones hold over 70% of the sample. The sample consisted of blood. The receptor set was obtained from a man in his forties or fifties with Graves' hyperthyroidism.

The rearrangement uses TRBV7-8 and TRBJ2-5; D unclear. Germline CDR1 SGHVS, CDR2 FQNEAQ. V lost 1 base and J lost 0, with 6 bases in between. The CDR3 runs 14 residues. This chain's CDR3 is CASSLVQYQETQYF. As DNA, the CDR3 is TGTGCCAGCAGCTTAGTCCAGTACCAAGAGACCCAGTACTTC. The complete variable domain, with remaining parts taken from reference TRBV7-8 and TRBJ2-5, reads GAGVSQSPRYKVAKRGQDVALRCDPISGHVSLFWYQQALGQGPEFLTYFQNEAQLDKSGLPSDRFFAERPEGSVSTLKIQRTQQEDSAVYLCASSLVQYQETQYFGPGTRLLVL.

The V call is TRBV28, the J call TRBJ1-1, with D unclear. The germline CDR1 and CDR2 sequences are MDHEN and SYDVKM. With 11 bases removed from V and 3 bases from J, the gap between germline ends came to 13 bases. CDR3 length: 12 amino acids. The CDR3, as DNA: TGTGCCTGCCGAGAGCGTGACACTGAAGCTTTCTTT. Its translation is CACRERDTEAFF.

The V call is TRBV24-1, the J call TRBJ1-1; D not certain. CDR3 length: 12 amino acids. Germline V CDR1 and CDR2: KGHDR, SFDVKD. Trimming stripped 4 bases from V and 2 bases from J, with 4 bases between. The CDR3 reads CATSDANTEAFF. The CDR3 region has the DNA TGTGCCACCAGTGACGCTAACACTGAAGCTTTCTTT.

About this clonotype itself: Possible read error: a much larger clone is one base away. This chain joins TRBV5-5 and TRBJ2-7, with TRBD2 matching 8 bases. Germline lookup yields CDR1 SGHKS and CDR2 YYEKEE (reference sequence). This CDR3 spans 14 amino acids. The CDR3 DNA reads as TGTGTCAGCGGGAGATCCTCACCGAGCTACGAGCAGTACTTC. Its translation is CVSGRSSPSYEQYF.

This chain's CDR3 is CASNNGAFHNEQFF. As DNA, the CDR3 is TGTGCCAGCAATAACGGGGCGTTTCACAATGAGCAGTTCTTC. V and J are TRBV7-2 and TRBJ2-1, with D perhaps matching TRBD1 or TRBD2 (5 bases each). The V end was cut by 7 bases, the J end by 5 bases, with 15 bases between. This CDR3 region has 14 residues. Germline lookup yields CDR1 SGHTA and CDR2 FQGNSA.

This clonotype appeared many times. This chain connects TRBV20-1 to TRBJ2-7, with 11 bases lining up with TRBD2. V gave up 4 bases and J gave up 1 base; unmatched junction bases: 6. Germline V gene data show CDR1 as DFQATT and CDR2 as SNEGSKA (reference sequence). The CDR3 covers 15 residues. CDR3 nucleotide sequence: TGCAGTGCTACTAGCGGGAGGCAAGCATCCTACGAGCAGTACTTC. It is translated as CSATSGRQASYEQYF.

The V gene is TRBV7-2, the J gene TRBJ2-7; 7 positions agree with TRBD1. V lost 9 bases and J lost 5; bases outside the gene matches: 13. The CDR3 extends over 14 amino acids. Germline V gene sequence: CDR1 SGHTA, CDR2 FQGNSA. The CDR3 loop reads CASSTTGVGHEQYF. CDR3 nucleotides: TGTGCCAGTAGTACAACAGGGGTGGGACACGAGCAGTACTTC.

This clonotype showed up many times. V gene TRBV3-1 combines with J gene TRBJ1-5; 8 bases align to TRBD1. Germline loops: CDR1 LGHDT, CDR2 YNNKEL (reference sequence). This CDR3 has 15 residues. After removal of 4 bases from V and 7 bases from J, the junction contained 9 bases not matched to a gene. The chain's CDR3 is CASSRNRGDNQPQHF. Written as DNA, the CDR3 is TGTGCCAGCAGCCGAAACAGGGGGGACAACCAGCCCCAGCATTTT.

This chain connects TRBV27 to TRBJ1-2, with no clear D. The germline V and J ends were trimmed by 5 bases and 4 bases, with 17 bases remaining between them. The CDR3 runs to 15 residues. Germline CDR1 is MNHEY and CDR2 is SMNVEV (reference sequence). The CDR3 region is CASSADPVPSYGYTF. CDR3 in DNA: TGTGCCAGCAGTGCCGATCCGGTCCCCTCCTATGGCTACACCTTC.

Concerning this clonotype itself: The junction does not match germline at one end; this may be a read error. The chain links TRBV11-2 to TRBJ1-2; D call uncertain. The CDR3 spans 14 residues. Germline V CDR1 and CDR2: SGHAT, FQNNGV. CDR3 in amino acids: CAGSLDGGYYGYTF. For the CDR3, the DNA is TGTGCCGGCAGCTTAGACGGCGGGTACTATGGCTACACCTTC.

This clonotype was found a few times. The V and J genes are TRBV6-5 and TRBJ2-1; D unresolved. CDR1 and CDR2 from the germline V gene are MNHEY and SVGAGI. The CDR3 spans 13 residues. V shed 2 bases and J shed 1 base, with 3 bases lying between them. The CDR3 spells CASSYRSYNEQFF. CDR3 DNA sequence: TGTGCCAGCAGTTACCGGTCCTACAATGAGCAGTTCTTC.

The chain joins TRBV15 to TRBJ2-5, with D uncertain. The V gene lost 0 bases and the J gene lost 5 bases, with 13 bases spanning the gap. The CDR3 contains 15 residues. Germline-derived CDR1 and CDR2 are LNHNV and YYDKDF (reference sequence). The CDR3 spells CATSRDSPPGETQYF. The CDR3 DNA sequence: TGTGCCACCAGCAGAGATAGTCCCCCTGGTGAGACCCAGTACTTC.

The V call is TRBV11-2, the J call TRBJ2-2; no reliable D call. The V gene's germline CDR1 is SGHAT and CDR2 FQNNGV. CDR3 length: 13 amino acids. V was shortened by 4 bases and J by 6 bases, with 9 bases between the two germline ends. CDR3 protein: CASSWGSAGELFF. The DNA for the CDR3 is TGTGCCAGCAGCTGGGGTTCAGCCGGGGAGCTGTTTTTT.

The V gene is TRBV19, the J gene TRBJ2-2, with D possibly matching TRBD2 (6 bases). The CDR3 extends over 16 amino acids. In germline, CDR1 is LNHDA, CDR2 SQIVND (reference sequence). V lost 3 bases and J 6 bases, leaving 17 bases between the germline ends. This chain's CDR3 is CASSILPGVSPGELFF. CDR3 nucleotides: TGTGCCAGTAGTATCCTCCCGGGAGTATCTCCCGGGGAGCTGTTTTTT.

This clonotype was counted only a few times. The rearrangement links TRBV29-1 to TRBJ1-2, with 9 nucleotides matching TRBD1. The CDR3 runs to 16 residues. J was trimmed by 1 base and V by 2 bases; bases with no gene match: 8. CDR1 SQVTM and CDR2 ANQGSEA come from the germline V gene. CDR3 sequence (DNA): TGCAGCGTTGAATATCCAAGGACAGGGGATAACTATGGCTACACCTTC. It yields the protein CSVEYPRTGDNYGYTF.

At least ten counts were recorded for this clonotype. The V and J genes are TRBV6-1 and TRBJ2-1; the match to TRBD2 covers 7 bases. Germline CDR1 MNHNS, CDR2 SASEGT. The CDR3 contains 13 residues. Trimming removed 2 bases from V and 14 bases from J; junction bases left unmatched: 9. The CDR3 sequence: CASSEWTAGVEFF. CDR3 DNA sequence: TGTGCCAGCAGTGAATGGACCGCGGGAGTGGAGTTCTTC.

In this sample, this clonotype turned up many times. The CDR3 spells CAWSTGYGYTF. The CDR3 region has the DNA TGTGCCTGGAGTACAGGGTACGGCTACACCTTC. V usage is TRBV30 and J usage is TRBJ1-2, with a possible D match to TRBD1 (6 bases). The V gene's germline CDR1 is GTSNPN and CDR2 SVGIG (reference sequence). V was trimmed by 2 bases and J by 8 bases, leaving 9 bases between them. The CDR3 has 11 residues.

This clonotype was seen repeatedly, ten times or more. The chain uses TRBV28 and TRBJ1-1; TRBD1 aligns across 10 bases. The J segment lost 6 bases and the V segment lost 5 bases, leaving 12 bases of the junction unmatched. Germline CDR1 MDHEN, CDR2 SYDVKM. This CDR3 has 16 amino acids. CDR3 sequence reads: CASSRQGATRLAEAFF. The CDR3 DNA is TGTGCCAGCAGTAGACAGGGGGCGACTCGCCTGGCTGAAGCTTTCTTT.

The table lists this clonotype with a count of one. The DNA of the CDR3 is TGTGCCATCGGCACAGGGGGGACCACAGATACGCAGTATTTT. It codes for CAIGTGGTTDTQYF. The V and J genes are TRBV10-3 and TRBJ2-3; 8 bases are shared with TRBD1. There are 14 residues in the CDR3. Germline values: CDR1 ENHRY, CDR2 SYGVKD. The J segment lost 2 bases and the V segment lost 8 bases, leaving 6 bases of the junction unmatched.

The rearrangement uses TRBV29-1 and TRBJ1-2; weak D call: TRBD1 (5 bases). The germline gives CDR1 SQVTM, CDR2 ANQGSEA. V shed 3 bases and J shed 14 bases, with 16 bases lying between them. This CDR3 has 11 amino acids. DNA of the CDR3: TGCAGCGTTGATCTGCTGGGGGTGAATACCTTC. Residues: CSVDLLGVNTF.